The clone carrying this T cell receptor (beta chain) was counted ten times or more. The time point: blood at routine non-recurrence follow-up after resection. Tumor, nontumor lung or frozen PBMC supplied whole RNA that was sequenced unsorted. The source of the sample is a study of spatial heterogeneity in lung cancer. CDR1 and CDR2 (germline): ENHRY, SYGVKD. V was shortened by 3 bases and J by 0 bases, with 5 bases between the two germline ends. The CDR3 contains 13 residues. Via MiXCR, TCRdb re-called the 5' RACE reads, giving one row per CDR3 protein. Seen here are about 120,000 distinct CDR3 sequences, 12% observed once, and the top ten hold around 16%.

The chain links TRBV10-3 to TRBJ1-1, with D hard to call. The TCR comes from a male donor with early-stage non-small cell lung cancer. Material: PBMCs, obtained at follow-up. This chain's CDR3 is CAISDLVNTEAFF. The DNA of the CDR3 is TGTGCCATCAGTGACCTGGTGAACACTGAAGCTTTCTTT.